This T cell receptor (beta chain) was captured in a study of shared clonotypes between healthy human individuals. Study-level results: Non-shared clonotypes showed lower generation probabilities than clonotypes common to all four donors.

Germline trimming cut 1 base from V and 1 base from J; bases unmatched to any gene: 15. Germline lookup yields CDR1 MGHRA and CDR2 YSYEKL. CDR3 length: 19 amino acids. Original data processing: Filtering differed since immunoSEQ provided only junctions, with no quality scores. TCRdb keeps only in-frame clones here, not all; method: immunoSEQ multiplex PCR. The V and J calls and clone size come from that table; D and trimming were worked out from the DNA. The profile shows about 680,000 clones, approximately 79% of them singletons. This clone has ten or more counts. Its antigen remains unknown. The sequenced sample was memory CD4+ T cells sorted from blood. The subset here: CD45RA-negative fraction. The receptor's source is a woman aged 25 to 39 in good health. The V gene is TRBV4-1, the J gene TRBJ1-2; TRBD1 agrees at 7 bases. The chain's CDR3 is CASSQGEVRGRGVNYGYTF. CDR3 nucleotide sequence: TGCGCCAGCAGCCAAGGGGAAGTGAGGGGGCGAGGGGTTAACTATGGCTACACCTTC.